A single sample is the source of the 3 T cell receptor beta chains below, sequenced in a study of PD-1 blockade in classical Hodgkin lymphoma. Libraries were prepared by immunoSEQ multiplex PCR; TCRdb keeps only in-frame clonotypes and omits some of them. The sample has approximately 6,400 clones; 76% are singletons. Autologous stem cell transplantation was followed by relapse in every patient, and brentuximab vedotin exposure varied. The source material was peripheral blood mononuclear cells (PBMCs), sampled before the second cycle of nivolumab. Every receptor here comes from a human donor with classical Hodgkin lymphoma.

The table lists this clone with a count of one. The rearrangement links TRBV7-6 to TRBJ2-1; D is undetermined. Trimming removed 3 bases from V and 0 bases from J, with 15 bases in between. From germline, CDR1 is SGHVS and CDR2 FNYEAQ. This CDR3 is 17 amino acids long. CDR3 sequence (DNA): TGTGCCAGCAGCTTGGTGGTAAGGCCTAGCTCCTACAATGAGCAGTTCTTC. Encoded protein: CASSLVVRPSSYNEQFF.

The table lists this clone with a few counts. The V gene is TRBV27, the J gene TRBJ2-5; D might be TRBD1 (6 bases). V was clipped by 4 bases and J by 2 bases, with 11 bases between them. The CDR3 length is 14 residues. In germline, CDR1 is MNHEY, CDR2 SMNVEV (reference sequence). CDR3 loop: CASSYQGQQETQYF. The CDR3 coding sequence is TGTGCCAGCAGTTACCAGGGGCAACAAGAGACCCAGTACTTC.

The V call is TRBV5-1, the J call TRBJ2-5; D may be TRBD2 (7 bases). This CDR3 has 13 amino acids. V was cut by 6 bases and J by 4 bases, with 13 bases left in between. Germline V CDR1 and CDR2: SGHRS, YFSETQ. CDR3 coding DNA: TGCGCCAGCAAACTGGGGGGGGCAGAGACCCAGTACTTC. This sequence encodes CASKLGGAETQYF.